The T cell receptor beta chain under discussion was sequenced for a study of OX40 agonist ivuxolimab in advanced cancers. Notes on the study in general: CD8+ T cells showed, on average, more clonal expansion than CD4+ cells.

Assay: immunoSEQ multiplex PCR; the TCRdb copy retains only in-frame clones and omits some. Of tens of thousands of clones listed, 70% to 90% are singletons. About this clone itself: The antigen is unknown.

This sample comprised CD4+ or CD8+ T cells sorted from blood, obtained in a trial of the OX40 agonist ivuxolimab. This TCR came from an adult with an advanced solid tumor such as melanoma, head and neck, liver or kidney cancer.

CDR3 loop: CASSPGPDNSPLHF. The CDR3 nucleotides read TGTGCCAGCTCACCGGGGCCAGATAATTCACCCCTCCACTTT. The chain employs TRBV18 and TRBJ1-6, with D tentatively TRBD1 (5 bases). The CDR3 has 14 residues. Per the germline V gene, CDR1 is KGHSH and CDR2 is LQKENI. V lost 3 bases, J lost 5 bases, and 8 bases lay in between.